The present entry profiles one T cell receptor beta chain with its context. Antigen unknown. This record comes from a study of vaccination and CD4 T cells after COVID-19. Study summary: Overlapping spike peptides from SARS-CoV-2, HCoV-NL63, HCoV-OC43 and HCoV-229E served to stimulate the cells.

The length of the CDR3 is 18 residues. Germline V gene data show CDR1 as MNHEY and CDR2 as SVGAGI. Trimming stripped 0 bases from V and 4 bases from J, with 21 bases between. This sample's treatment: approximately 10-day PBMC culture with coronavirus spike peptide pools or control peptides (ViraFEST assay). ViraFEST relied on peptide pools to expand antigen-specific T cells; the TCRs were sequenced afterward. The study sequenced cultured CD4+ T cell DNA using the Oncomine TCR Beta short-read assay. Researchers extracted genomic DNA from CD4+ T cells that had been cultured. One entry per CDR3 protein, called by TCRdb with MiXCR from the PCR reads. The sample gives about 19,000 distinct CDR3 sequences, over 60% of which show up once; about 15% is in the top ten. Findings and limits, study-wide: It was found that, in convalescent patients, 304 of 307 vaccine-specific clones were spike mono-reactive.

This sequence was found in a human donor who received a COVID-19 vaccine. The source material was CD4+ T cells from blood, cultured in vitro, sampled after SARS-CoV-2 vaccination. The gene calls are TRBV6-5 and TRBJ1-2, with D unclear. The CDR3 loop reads CASSYSSEGVQALYGYTF. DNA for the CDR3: TGTGCCAGCAGTTACTCGAGCGAGGGTGTCCAGGCCCTCTATGGCTACACCTTC.